This T cell receptor beta chain was profiled in a study of CD8 T cells in ankylosing spondylitis. Regarding the study as a whole: Disease-associated clones were CD8+ and fairly uncommon in peripheral blood. Significantly higher representation of disease-linked clones was reported for matched ankylosing spondylitis synovial fluid. Seemingly distinctive of ankylosing spondylitis blood was a TCR beta motif formed by eight highly homologous variants. Earlier reports found some motif variants in synovial fluid and blood in reactive arthritis.

Quantitative 5'-RACE with molecular barcodes generated TCR beta libraries. From the 5' RACE reads, TCRdb called clonotypes with MiXCR, one entry per CDR3 protein. The sample carries about 540,000 distinct CDR3 sequences, about an eighth recorded once. The V end lost 8 bases, the J end lost 14 bases, and 18 bases lay between the germline ends. Per the germline V gene, CDR1 is SNHLY and CDR2 is FYNNEI. The CDR3 runs 11 residues. About this clonotype itself: What it binds is unknown.

This receptor was taken from a male donor with ankylosing spondylitis. The specimen sequenced was blood, either unsorted or a sorted T cell fraction (not recorded which). V gene TRBV2 combines with J gene TRBJ1-1, with D possibly TRBD1 on 6 matching bases. The CDR3 DNA sequence: TGTGCCAGCCTTCTCGACAGGTCCAAGTTCTTT. This codes for CASLLDRSKFF.